Listed here is a single T cell receptor beta chain. Its specificity is not known. Treatment: roughly 11-day PBMC culture with coronavirus spike peptide pools or control peptides (ViraFEST assay). Every well contained two million PBMCs, which were grown with about 10 IU/ml IL-2 and 10 ug/ml peptide pools. This entry comes from a study of vaccination and CD4 T cells after COVID-19. Overall study context: Overlapping spike peptides from SARS-CoV-2, HCoV-NL63, HCoV-OC43 and HCoV-229E served to stimulate the cells.

The Oncomine TCR Beta short-read assay was applied to DNA of cultured CD4+ T cells. TCRdb passed the PCR reads through MiXCR, listing each CDR3 protein once. The table shows 3,200 or so distinct CDR3 sequences, with under 30% occurring only once. The length of the CDR3 is 14 residues. CDR1 and CDR2 from the germline V gene are SGHKS and YYEKEE (reference sequence). Trimming cost V 3 bases and J 6 bases; bases outside gene matches: 9. This sample comprised CD4+ T cells from blood, cultured in vitro, obtained after SARS-CoV-2 vaccination. J is TRBJ2-7 and V is TRBV5-5; 7 nucleotides align to TRBD1. This sequence was found in a human donor who had recovered from COVID-19. CDR3 nucleotides: TGTGCCAGCAGCTCTACAGGGGTCAAGGGCGAGCAGTACTTC. It specifies CASSSTGVKGEQYF. Looking up the rest from reference TRBV5-5 and TRBJ2-7 gives the full variable domain: DAGVTQSPTHLIKTRGQQVTLRCSPISGHKSVSWYQQVLGQGPQFIFQYYEKEERGRGNFPDRFSARQFPNYSSELNVNALLLGDSALYLCASSSTGVKGEQYFGPGTRLTVT.